These 8 T cell receptor beta chains originate from one sample sequenced in a study of control samples from healthy donors and cancer patients. Data came from immunoSEQ multiplex PCR; TCRdb stores just in-frame clones and leaves some out. Here the sample spans roughly 43,000 clones, about 94% being singletons. The sequenced sample consisted of blood. Every receptor here comes from a man in his 60s in good health.

The chain is built from TRBV28 and TRBJ1-4; D unresolved. The CDR3 is 14 amino acids. With 4 bases removed from V and 0 bases from J, the gap between germline ends came to 6 bases. CDR1 MDHEN and CDR2 SYDVKM come from the germline V gene. The CDR3 here is CASSYDATNEKLFF. CDR3 coding DNA: TGTGCCAGCAGTTATGATGCAACTAATGAAAAACTGTTTTTT.

V gene TRBV19 combines with J gene TRBJ1-4, with 7 positions matching TRBD1. The germline gives CDR1 LNHDA, CDR2 SQIVND (reference sequence). The J segment lost 7 bases and the V segment lost 7 bases, leaving 12 bases of the junction unmatched. The CDR3 totals 15 residues. The CDR3 sequence is CASIDGDSRGEKLFF. CDR3 DNA sequence: TGTGCCAGTATCGACGGGGACAGTCGGGGTGAAAAACTGTTTTTT.

This rearrangement joins TRBV3-1 (or the pseudogene TRBV3-2) to TRBJ2-7, with TRBD2 matching 9 bases. V lost 2 bases and J lost 0; bases outside the gene matches: 11. Germline V gene sequence: CDR1 LGHDT, CDR2 YNNKEL (reference sequence). The CDR3 runs 18 residues. In DNA form, the CDR3 reads TGTGCCAGCAGCCAAAAGAGTAGGCGCGGGAGGGCCTCCTACGAGCAGTACTTC. It translates to CASSQKSRRGRASYEQYF.

In this sample, this clone turned up once. The J gene is TRBJ2-1, the V gene TRBV10-3; 12 nucleotides line up with TRBD2. Trimming at V came to 3 bases and at J to 4 bases, leaving 4 bases not matched to a gene. From germline, CDR1 is ENHRY and CDR2 SYGVKD. This CDR3 spans 16 amino acids. The CDR3 is CAISDSLAGGYNEQFF. The CDR3 DNA follows: TGTGCCATCAGTGACTCCCTAGCGGGAGGGTACAATGAGCAGTTCTTC.

The chain links TRBV10-2 to TRBJ2-3, with 9 bases identical to TRBD2. The CDR3 covers 14 residues. Trimming took 8 bases from V and 0 from J; bases not matched to a gene: 3. Germline lookup yields CDR1 WSHSY and CDR2 SAAADI. The CDR3: CASRAGGSTDTQYF. The CDR3, as DNA: TGCGCCAGCCGAGCGGGAGGTAGCACAGATACGCAGTATTTT.

The chain employs TRBV28 and TRBJ2-7, with D unclear. Trimming stripped 4 bases from V and 2 bases from J, with 6 bases between. Germline CDR1 is MDHEN and CDR2 is SYDVKM. The CDR3 covers 12 residues. CDR3 DNA sequence: TGTGCCAGCAGTTCGAGCGCCTACGAGCAGTACTTC. Translating it yields CASSSSAYEQYF.

This clone was observed once. The rearrangement links TRBV7-9 to TRBJ2-5, with no clear D. Germline V gene data show CDR1 as SEHNR and CDR2 as FQNEAQ (reference sequence). The CDR3 has 13 amino acids. Trimming stripped 6 bases from V and 5 bases from J, with 13 bases between. The CDR3 DNA reads TGTGCCAGCAGTCTCATCCCCGAGGAGACCCAGTACTTC. Residues: CASSLIPEETQYF.

The rearrangement links TRBV7-9 to TRBJ2-1, with 9 bases identical to TRBD2. The CDR3 runs to 15 residues. Germline V CDR1 and CDR2: SEHNR, FQNEAQ (reference sequence). V lost 7 bases and J lost 7; bases outside the gene matches: 11. CDR3 loop: CASINLAGVGNEQFF. The CDR3, as DNA: TGTGCCAGCATCAATTTAGCGGGAGTAGGGAATGAGCAGTTCTTC.